This TCR beta chain was captured in a study of cytomegalovirus exposure and HLA in healthy donors. Whole-study findings and limits: Being productive about 90% or about 30% of the time was typical of most TCR beta V segments in an earlier analysis. Fewer N-insertions than the approximately 700-donor mean were reportedly shown by an Asian-associated ancestry cluster in a later analysis. Among TCR beta chains of equal frequency, HLA-associated ones were more clonally expanded in a later analysis.

Turning to this clone: The antigen is undetermined.

The CDR3 is made up of 15 amino acids. Germline V gene data show CDR1 as LGHNA and CDR2 as YNFKEQ. Trimming shortened V by 4 bases and J by 0 bases, and 10 bases separated the two germline ends. It was with 60 Vbeta and 13 Jbeta primers that the PCR ran. Assay: immunoSEQ multiplex PCR; the TCRdb copy retains only in-frame clones and omits some. This table has about 160,000 clones, about 71% appearing once. Sequencing was carried out using PBMCs. This TCR derives from a woman in her 30s in good health and CMV-seronegative. The chain has TRBV4-2 and TRBJ2-1; perhaps TRBD2 as D (5 bases). This CDR3 reads CASSLEGSSYNEQFF. The CDR3, as DNA: TGTGCCAGCAGCCTTGAAGGGAGCTCCTACAATGAGCAGTTCTTC.